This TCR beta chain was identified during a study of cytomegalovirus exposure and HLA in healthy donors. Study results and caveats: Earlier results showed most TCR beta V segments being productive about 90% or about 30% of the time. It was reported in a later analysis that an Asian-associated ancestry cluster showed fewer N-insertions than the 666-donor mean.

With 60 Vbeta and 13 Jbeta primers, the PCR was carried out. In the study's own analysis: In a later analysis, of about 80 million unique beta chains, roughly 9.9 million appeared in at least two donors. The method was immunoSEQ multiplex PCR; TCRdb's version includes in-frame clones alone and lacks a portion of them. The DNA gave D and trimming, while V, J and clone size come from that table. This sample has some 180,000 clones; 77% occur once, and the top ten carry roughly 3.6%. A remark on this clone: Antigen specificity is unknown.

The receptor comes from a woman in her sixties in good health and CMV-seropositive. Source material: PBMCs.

The DNA for the CDR3 is TGTGCCAGCAGCTGGCAGTGGAGAGATAATGAGCAGTTCTTC. This encodes CASSWQWRDNEQFF. This rearrangement joins TRBV7-2 to TRBJ2-1; D is unclear. The CDR3 is 14 residues long. Trimming shortened V by 4 bases and J by 7 bases, and 14 bases separated the two germline ends. CDR1 is SGHTA and CDR2 is FQGNSA in the germline V gene.